This entry describes one T cell receptor (beta chain). What it recognizes is unknown. This sample was included in a study of persistence of HIV-infected CD4 T cells. Whole-study context: Anti-CD3/anti-CD28 stimulation activated a higher proportion of cells than antigen stimulation, with lower memory fraction.

Study-wide results and caveats: TCRbeta richness was lower in CMV- and Gag-responding cells than in anti-CD3/anti-CD28-responding cells.

This nonspecific control used anti-CD3/anti-CD28 bead stimulation of CD4+ T cells. Sorting of responding CD4+ T cells relied on upregulated CD40 ligand together with CD69. The CDR3 is 13 residues long. Trimming removed 6 bases from V and 0 bases from J, with 9 bases in between. The immunoSEQ assay was version 4, run in survey mode. Clones were sequenced by immunoSEQ multiplex PCR, and TCRdb holds only the in-frame ones, with some missing. This table holds 40,000 to 45,000 clones, around 89% found once. The TCR originated in an adult man with HIV who was CMV-seropositive. This chain joins TRBV12-3 or TRBV12-4 and TRBJ2-7; a weak D match, TRBD1 (6 bases). Sequencing was performed on CD4+ T cells sorted from PBMCs after roughly 18-hour stimulation, taken from a patient who received antiretroviral therapy. The CDR3 DNA sequence: TGTGCCAGCAGACGGACAGCCTCCTACGAGCAGTACTTC. This encodes CASRRTASYEQYF.